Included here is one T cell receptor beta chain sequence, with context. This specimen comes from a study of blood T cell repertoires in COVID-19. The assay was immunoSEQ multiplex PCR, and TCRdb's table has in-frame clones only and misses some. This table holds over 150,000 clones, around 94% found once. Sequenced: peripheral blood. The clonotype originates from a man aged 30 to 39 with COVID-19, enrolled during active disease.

DNA for the CDR3: TGTGCCAGCAGCCTCCCAGGTCAAGAGACCCAGTACTTC. Translated: CASSLPGQETQYF. This chain links TRBV11-1 with TRBJ2-5; D is uncertain. The V gene lost 5 bases and the J gene lost 2 bases, with 9 bases spanning the gap. Per the germline V gene, CDR1 is SGHAT and CDR2 is FQDESV (reference sequence). This CDR3 contains 13 residues. The full variable domain, completed using reference TRBV11-1 and TRBJ2-5, is EAEVAQSPRYKITEKSQAVAFWCDPISGHATLYWYRQILGQGPELLVQFQDESVVDDSQLPKDRFSAERLKGVDSTLKIQPAELGDSAMYLCASSLPGQETQYFGPGTRLLVL.